This TCR beta chain was observed in a study of blood T cell repertoires in COVID-19 (dated by TCRdb to 2018 to 2020). For context, the study as a whole: Samples covering the acute and convalescent phases of COVID-19 were provided by collaborators in the United States, Italy and Spain. The prospective study material was composed of cDNA or gDNA derived from T cells, B-cell-depleted T cells, or PBMCs. Subjects who had been exposed to COVID-19, were actively infected with it, or had recovered from it provided the deeply sampled blood TCRbeta repertoires that made up the dataset. The repertoires were released in a freely available public database intended as a resource for research on the immune response to SARS-CoV-2. Samples were obtained from the ongoing ImmuneRACE study (first 160 participants) and from roughly 1,300 subjects provided by 6 global collaborators. Nearly every sample came with metadata listing a de-identified subject ID, COVID-19 status, age in years and sex. Where available, HLA class I and class II types were obtained from metadata supplied by the sample provider rather than from assay-based typing.

This clone was recorded only once. The clone's antigen remains unknown. No much larger clone exists at a distance of one base, and base qualities are not known. Whole blood was collected in K2EDTA tubes by collaborating institutions according to the institutions' own protocols. Collaborator samples were shipped for TCRbeta analysis as frozen whole blood, isolated PBMCs, or DNA extracted from either sample type. TCRbeta CDR3 regions were amplified from genomic DNA by means of the immunoSEQ Assay, a bias-controlled multiplex PCR. In the paper's pipeline: Nucleated cell counts per sample were estimated from amplification of reference gene primers within the assay. Sequence reads were collapsed and filtered to measure the absolute abundance of every unique TCRbeta CDR3 rearrangement. For each sample, productive Simpson clonality was calculated as the square root of Simpson's diversity index over productive rearrangements. The source is immuneACCESS, and TCRdb retained only in-frame sequences with V and J called. Part of the clones is not carried over; for the studies checked, unresolved V genes explain less than half of this, and the remainder is unexplained. V, J and clone size reflect that table, while D and trimming were determined from the DNA. The sample table shows around 300,000 clones, and 75% to 90% are seen once. Of the sample, less than 3% falls within the top ten clones.

V is pruned by 4 bases and J by 4 bases, leaving 10 bases of the junction without a gene match. The germline V gene supplies CDR1 SGHTA and CDR2 FQGNSA. The cysteine opens and the phenylalanine closes a CDR3 of 17 amino acids. Kept here is only the CDR3 DNA, which spans 51 bases and is read in frame from base 1. Overall results and qualifications from the work: The quantity of clinical and demographic metadata differed by source and by participant and was supplied without curation.

The TCR was taken from a woman between 25 and 40 years old with active or convalescent COVID-19. Source material: peripheral blood. Recombination joined TRBV7-2 with TRBJ1-3, and TRBD1 aligns with 10 junction nucleotides. The DNA is TGTGCCAGCAGCTGGGGACAGGGGACGCGAGGCGGAAACACCATATATTTT. The resulting protein is CASSWGQGTRGGNTIYF. Where the CDR3 stops, the reference TRBV7-2 and TRBJ1-3 genes take over; the full variable domain is GAGVSQSPSNKVTEKGKDVELRCDPISGHTALYWYRQSLGQGLEFLIYFQGNSAPDKSGLPSDRFSAERTGGSVSTLTIQRTQQEDSAVYLCASSWGQGTRGGNTIYFGEGSWLTVV.